This TCR beta chain originates from a study of regulatory T cells in long-lasting Graves disease. This clonotype was seen only a few times. Its target is unknown. Both iRepertoire HTBI primers and Arm-PCR of CDR3 regions were used to build the TCR beta libraries. MiXCR, run by TCRdb on the multiplex PCR reads, gives a single entry per CDR3 protein. The sample holds roughly 440,000 distinct CDR3 sequences, 16% seen once. The CDR3 spans 14 residues. The V and J ends lost 5 bases and 6 bases respectively, with 14 bases between them. Noted time point: newly diagnosed GD, antithyroid drugs for less than 3 months. The TCR library used RNA extracted from PBMCs. General study findings and limits: Favoring TRBV28, TRBJ1-2 and TRBJ2-5 was a feature seen in persistent disease.

The same data also went into a second study, on T cells in Graves' hyperthyroidism and ophthalmopathy.

This TCR was sampled from a woman aged 18-29 years with Graves disease. The chain is built from TRBV12-3 or TRBV12-4 and TRBJ2-1; a possible D gene is TRBD1 (7 bases). This material consisted of peripheral blood mononuclear cells (PBMCs), taken at new diagnosis, from a patient treated with antithyroid drugs. CDR3: CASSGQEGFNEQFF. Here the CDR3 DNA reads TGTGCCAGCAGTGGACAGGAGGGTTTCAATGAGCAGTTCTTC.